These 27 T cell receptor beta chains were all obtained from the same sample, sequenced in a study of OX40 agonist ivuxolimab in advanced cancers. The method was immunoSEQ multiplex PCR; TCRdb's version includes in-frame clones alone and lacks a portion of them. The sample shows about 53,000 clones, approximately 84% of them seen only once. Sequences were derived from CD4+ or CD8+ T cells sorted from blood, sampled in a trial of the OX40 agonist ivuxolimab. The source of these receptors is an adult with an advanced solid tumor such as melanoma, head and neck, liver or kidney cancer.

This clone was detected only once. The chain carries TRBV28 and TRBJ1-4; D is undetermined. In germline, CDR1 is MDHEN, CDR2 SYDVKM. The CDR3 spans 15 residues. V lost 6 bases and J 3 bases, leaving 14 bases between the germline ends. CDR3 DNA sequence: TGTGCCAGCAGCTCCCCACGAAGGGCTAATGAAAAACTGTTTTTT. Translating it yields CASSSPRRANEKLFF.

This clone was seen once. The chain has TRBV6-1 and TRBJ2-7; D is unresolved. The ends were cut back, 2 bases at V and 0 bases at J, with 11 bases in the middle. The CDR3 is made up of 15 amino acids. Germline CDR1 reads MNHNS; CDR2 reads SASEGT. CDR3 coding DNA: TGTGCCAGCAGTGAATTGCCGGCCAGCTCCTACGAGCAGTACTTC. Its protein product is CASSELPASSYEQYF.

The chain employs TRBV13 and TRBJ1-5; D is possibly TRBD1 (5 bases). Deletions cut 6 bases from V and 4 bases from J, with 16 bases between. This CDR3 comprises 15 residues. Germline values: CDR1 PRHDT, CDR2 FYEKMQ (reference sequence). The DNA of the CDR3 is TGTGCCAGCAGTATCAGTCGACAGAAGAATCAGCCCCAGCATTTT. Encoded protein: CASSISRQKNQPQHF. Together with reference TRBV13 and TRBJ1-5, the CDR3 gives the full variable domain: AAGVIQSPRHLIKEKRETATLKCYPIPRHDTVYWYQQGPGQDPQFLISFYEKMQSDKGSIPDRFSAQQFSDYHSELNMSSLELGDSALYFCASSISRQKNQPQHFGDGTRLSIL.

The chain has TRBV7-8 and TRBJ2-7, with 8 bases identical to TRBD1. Germline CDR1 is SGHVS and CDR2 is FQNEAQ. The V segment lost 5 bases and the J segment 3 bases; nucleotides outside the gene matches: 6. The CDR3 loop spans 14 amino acids. The CDR3 reads CASSNRQGLYEQYF. For the CDR3, the DNA is TGTGCCAGCAGCAACAGACAGGGGCTCTACGAGCAGTACTTC.

This clone was picked up one time. The chain combines TRBV13 with TRBJ2-7; 7 nucleotides match TRBD2. V lost 6 bases to trimming and J lost 2 bases; unmatched junction nucleotides: 13. The CDR3 covers 16 residues. CDR1 and CDR2 from the germline V gene are PRHDT and FYEKMQ (reference sequence). The CDR3 coding sequence is TGTGCCAGCAGTGAAAGGGCGAGCGGGGCCGCCTACGAGCAGTACTTC. It translates to CASSERASGAAYEQYF.

This clone has only one observation. V usage is TRBV11-3 and J usage is TRBJ2-1; D may be TRBD1 (6 bases). The CDR3 consists of 16 residues. V was clipped by 1 base and J by 3 bases, with 13 bases between them. CDR1 is SGHNT and CDR2 is YENEEA in the germline V gene. The CDR3 protein is CASSLGPPGVYNEQFF. The CDR3 nucleotides read TGTGCCAGCAGCTTAGGGCCCCCAGGGGTCTACAATGAGCAGTTCTTC.

As regards this clone: The same CDR3 arises from other DNA sequences in this sample as well. The V call is TRBV5-1, the J call TRBJ2-3; D is perhaps TRBD2 (7 bases). Germline-derived CDR1 and CDR2 are SGHRS and YFSETQ. The length of the CDR3 is 14 residues. V lost 0 bases and J lost 5, with 10 bases in between. The CDR3 here is CASSLGGGGDTQYF. DNA of the CDR3: TGCGCCAGCAGCTTGGGCGGGGGCGGAGATACGCAGTATTTT.

The chain combines TRBV5-1 with TRBJ2-6; possibly TRBD1 for D (5 bases). The germline gives CDR1 SGHRS, CDR2 YFSETQ. The CDR3 extends over 19 amino acids. V was cut by 4 bases and J by 0 bases, with 20 bases left in between. CDR3 in amino acids: CASSLEGRARYSGANVLTF. The CDR3 region has the DNA TGCGCCAGCAGCCTGGAAGGCAGGGCTCGATACTCTGGGGCCAACGTCCTGACTTTC. The variable domain in full, with the rest retrieved from reference TRBV5-1 and TRBJ2-6, is KAGVTQTPRYLIKTRGQQVTLSCSPISGHRSVSWYQQTPGQGLQFLFEYFSETQRNKGNFPGRFSGRQFSNSRSEMNVSTLELGDSALYLCASSLEGRARYSGANVLTFGAGSRLTVL.

About this clone: The same CDR3 can be traced to other DNA sequences in this sample. The CDR3, as DNA: TGTGCCAGCAGCGACCCGGGCGGGGGGGGCACTGAAGCTTTCTTT. It encodes CASSDPGGGGTEAFF. This chain connects TRBV25-1 to TRBJ1-1; D is possibly TRBD1 (5 bases). This CDR3 comprises 15 residues. Germline CDR1 reads MGHDK; CDR2 reads SYGVNS. Trimming pared 6 bases from V and 4 bases from J, leaving 18 bases between.

This chain connects TRBV6-1 to TRBJ1-2; perhaps TRBD1 as D (6 bases). The germline V and J ends were trimmed by 4 bases and 4 bases, with 10 bases remaining between them. Germline CDR1 reads MNHNS; CDR2 reads SASEGT. This CDR3 contains 13 residues. The CDR3 DNA follows: TGTGCCAGCAGTGGACAGGTACCCTATGGCTACACCTTC. Amino acid sequence: CASSGQVPYGYTF.

The chain uses TRBV7-2 and TRBJ2-5; D gene uncertain. The germline V and J ends were trimmed by 2 bases and 5 bases, with 12 bases remaining between them. Germline assignment: CDR1 SGHTA and CDR2 FQGNSA. The CDR3 sequence is 14 residues long. CDR3 bases: TGTGCCAGCAGCTTAAGGGCTTTTGGGGAGACCCAGTACTTC. It yields the protein CASSLRAFGETQYF.

This chain joins TRBV30 and TRBJ1-6; D is possibly TRBD1 (5 bases). V lost 2 bases and J 1 base, leaving 9 bases between the germline ends. This CDR3 has 15 amino acids. CDR1 is GTSNPN and CDR2 is SVGIG in the germline V gene (reference sequence). The chain's CDR3 is CAWSSSGSYNSPLHF. The CDR3 DNA follows: TGTGCCTGGAGTAGCTCAGGGTCCTATAATTCACCCCTCCACTTT.

This sequence joins TRBV6-1 and TRBJ2-1; possibly TRBD2 for D (6 bases). Germline CDR1 is MNHNS and CDR2 is SASEGT. The CDR3 is 14 amino acids. V lost 3 bases, J lost 2 bases, and 8 bases lay in between. The CDR3 region is CASSEERAYNEQFF. CDR3 DNA: TGTGCCAGCAGTGAGGAGCGGGCCTACAATGAGCAGTTCTTC.

V gene TRBV11-3 combines with J gene TRBJ1-1; D uncertain. The CDR3 loop spans 13 amino acids. CDR1 SGHNT and CDR2 YENEEA come from the germline V gene. V gave up 4 bases and J gave up 3 bases, with 9 bases separating them. The CDR3 here is CASSYTRDTEAFF. The DNA for the CDR3 is TGTGCCAGCAGCTATACCAGAGACACTGAAGCTTTCTTT.

This clone was detected once. The rearrangement links TRBV27 to TRBJ2-7, with a possible D match to TRBD2 (5 bases). The CDR3 length is 14 residues. V was clipped by 6 bases and J by 0 bases, with 12 bases between them. Germline V gene data show CDR1 as MNHEY and CDR2 as SMNVEV (reference sequence). CDR3 coding DNA: TGTGCCAGCAGGCGAGCCGGGAACTCCTACGAGCAGTACTTC. It is translated as CASRRAGNSYEQYF.

V gene TRBV7-6 combines with J gene TRBJ1-2; TRBD1 agrees at 11 bases. Germline V lookup: CDR1 SGHVS, CDR2 FNYEAQ. The length of the CDR3 is 15 residues. Trimming took 5 bases from V and 5 from J; bases not matched to a gene: 7. The CDR3 loop reads CASSRGTGGNYGYTF. Written as DNA, the CDR3 is TGTGCCAGCAGCAGGGGGACAGGGGGGAATTATGGCTACACCTTC.

V is TRBV28 and J is TRBJ2-7, with TRBD2 matching 7 bases. Germline loops: CDR1 MDHEN, CDR2 SYDVKM. With V trimmed by 3 bases and J by 2 bases, 4 bases remained unmatched. The CDR3 length is 14 residues. Written as DNA, the CDR3 is TGTGCCAGCAGTTTGAGGGAGGGAACCTACGAGCAGTACTTC. It is translated as CASSLREGTYEQYF.

V gene TRBV5-6 combines with J gene TRBJ1-1, with D maybe TRBD1 (5 bases). In germline, CDR1 is SGHDT, CDR2 YYEEEE. CDR3 size: 14 residues. Trimming removed 4 bases at V and 0 bases at J, with 10 bases between. CDR3 sequence: CASSPGPLNTEAFF. The CDR3 nucleotides are TGTGCCAGCAGCCCGGGACCGTTGAACACTGAAGCTTTCTTT. The whole variable domain, remainder taken from reference TRBV5-6 and TRBJ1-1, is DAGVTQSPTHLIKTRGQQVTLRCSPKSGHDTVSWYQQALGQGPQFIFQYYEEEERQRGNFPDRFSGHQFPNYSSELNVNALLLGDSALYLCASSPGPLNTEAFFGQGTRLTVV.

Comment on this clone: The identical CDR3 is also encoded by other nucleotide sequences in the sample. V gene TRBV6-1 combines with J gene TRBJ1-1; TRBD1 might be the D (6 bases). The V and J ends lost 8 bases and 5 bases respectively, with 15 bases between them. Germline CDR1 and CDR2: MNHNS and SASEGT. The CDR3 runs to 13 residues. The CDR3 nucleotides read TGTGCCAGCCGGAGGGGGGGCAGTACTGAAGCTTTCTTT. Encoded protein: CASRRGGSTEAFF.

CDR3 protein: CASTKTRGETQYF. The CDR3 DNA reads as TGTGCCAGTACCAAAACACGGGGGGAGACCCAGTACTTC. The gene calls are TRBV19 and TRBJ2-5, with TRBD2 as a possible D gene (6 bases). Looked up from germline, CDR1 is LNHDA and CDR2 is SQIVND (reference sequence). CDR3 length: 13 amino acids. V was pared by 7 bases and J by 5 bases, with 14 bases between.

The V call is TRBV5-1, the J call TRBJ2-3; D is unclear. The CDR3 is 14 residues long. Germline values: CDR1 SGHRS, CDR2 YFSETQ. Trimming took off 0 bases at V and 5 bases at J, with 10 bases between the two ends. Here the CDR3 DNA reads TGCGCCAGCAGCTTGGCGAAGGTAGGAGATACGCAGTATTTT. Translating it yields CASSLAKVGDTQYF.

The chain employs TRBV15 and TRBJ2-2, with unresolved D. CDR1 is LNHNV, CDR2 YYDKDF, per germline (reference sequence). This CDR3 has 14 residues. Trimming left V 5 bases short and J 3 bases short, with 10 bases between. The CDR3 DNA sequence: TGTGCCACCAGCGGAAACACGGACACCGGGGAGCTGTTTTTT. Its protein is CATSGNTDTGELFF.

The chain combines TRBV11-2 with TRBJ1-1, with TRBD1 as a possible D gene (6 bases). The CDR3 is made up of 15 amino acids. The germline gives CDR1 SGHAT, CDR2 FQNNGV. The ends were cut back, 5 bases at V and 1 base at J, with 14 bases in the middle. The CDR3 coding sequence is TGTGCCAGCAGCCCACTGACAGGCTCGAACACTGAAGCTTTCTTT. Its protein is CASSPLTGSNTEAFF.

The rearrangement joins TRBV28 to TRBJ1-6; a weak D match, TRBD1 (5 bases). V was clipped by 4 bases and J by 5 bases, with 15 bases between them. Germline-derived CDR1 and CDR2 are MDHEN and SYDVKM. CDR3 length: 16 amino acids. This CDR3 is CASSSGQGRNNSPLHF. The CDR3 DNA reads as TGTGCCAGCAGTTCCGGGCAGGGACGGAATAATTCACCCCTCCACTTT. The full variable domain, in which reference TRBV28 and TRBJ1-6 provide the parts outside the CDR3, is DVKVTQSSRYLVKRTGEKVFLECVQDMDHENMFWYRQDPGLGLRLIYFSYDVKMKEKGDIPEGYSVSREKKERFSLILESASTNQTSMYLCASSSGQGRNNSPLHFGNGTRLTVT.

V and J are TRBV5-1 and TRBJ1-2; 7 nucleotides match TRBD1. The CDR3 totals 17 residues. Trimming took 3 bases from V and 3 from J; bases not matched to a gene: 14. From germline, CDR1 is SGHRS and CDR2 YFSETQ. The CDR3 coding sequence is TGCGCCAGCAGCTACCCTTCCGGGACAGCGATTTACTATGGCTACACCTTC. Translating it yields CASSYPSGTAIYYGYTF.

This chain connects TRBV9 to TRBJ2-3; no reliable D call. The CDR3 contains 13 residues. Germline V CDR1 and CDR2: SGDLS, YYNGEE. The V gene lost 3 bases and the J gene lost 6 bases, with 11 bases spanning the gap. This CDR3 is CASSEPPLDTQYF. DNA of the CDR3: TGTGCCAGCAGCGAGCCTCCGTTGGATACGCAGTATTTT.

V gene TRBV13 combines with J gene TRBJ2-3, with unresolved D. This CDR3 has 13 residues. Trimming pared 5 bases from V and 5 bases from J, leaving 11 bases between. CDR1 is PRHDT, CDR2 FYEKMQ, per germline (reference sequence). The CDR3 reads CASSPGRGDTQYF. DNA for the CDR3: TGTGCCAGCAGCCCAGGCCGTGGAGATACGCAGTATTTT.